The 30 T cell receptor beta chains given below trace back to one sample, sequenced in a study of technical replicates of blood from several donors. Sequencing was performed with immunoSEQ multiplex PCR; in TCRdb, only in-frame clones are kept and a portion is missing. The table shows about 81,000 clones, with about 96% occurring only once. What was sequenced was T cells isolated from PBMCs. The receptor set was obtained from a human donor in good health.

The CDR3 DNA is TGTGCCAGCAGCGCCGAGGGCGGCACAGATACGCAGTATTTT. It specifies CASSAEGGTDTQYF. This chain connects TRBV9 to TRBJ2-3; D perhaps matches TRBD2 (5 bases). The germline V gene has CDR1 SGDLS and CDR2 YYNGEE. Trimming cost V 3 bases and J 1 base, with 9 bases left between them. The CDR3 is 14 amino acids.

This rearrangement joins TRBV2 to TRBJ2-5, with TRBD2 matching over 8 bases. V shed 11 bases, J shed 5 bases, and the junction held 10 bases outside the gene matches. Germline loops: CDR1 SNHLY, CDR2 FYNNEI. The CDR3 totals 13 residues. This CDR3 reads CAGTGGTGETQYF. The CDR3 nucleotides read TGTGCCGGCACGGGGGGGACTGGGGAGACCCAGTACTTC.

The V call is TRBV9, the J call TRBJ2-7, with D perhaps TRBD2 (6 bases). Germline values: CDR1 SGDLS, CDR2 YYNGEE. V lost 0 bases, J lost 1 base, and 11 bases lay in between. The CDR3 consists of 15 residues. CDR3 sequence (DNA): TGTGCCAGCAGCGTAGGCCGGGACTCGTCCTACGAGCAGTACTTC. Translated: CASSVGRDSSYEQYF.

DNA of the CDR3: TGTGCCAGCAGCTATGGACAGGGGGGGGATGGCTACACCTTC. It is translated as CASSYGQGGDGYTF. The chain has TRBV7-2 and TRBJ1-2; TRBD1 agrees at 10 bases. V lost 4 bases, J lost 6 bases, and 5 bases stayed unmatched. The germline gives CDR1 SGHTA, CDR2 FQGNSA. The CDR3 is 14 residues long. Full variable domain (outside the CDR3, taken from reference TRBV7-2 and TRBJ1-2): GAGVSQSPSNKVTEKGKDVELRCDPISGHTALYWYRQSLGQGLEFLIYFQGNSAPDKSGLPSDRFSAERTGGSVSTLTIQRTQQEDSAVYLCASSYGQGGDGYTFGSGTRLTVV.

This chain joins TRBV2 and TRBJ1-2, with 7 bases aligning to TRBD1. The CDR3 loop spans 13 amino acids. In germline, CDR1 is SNHLY, CDR2 FYNNEI. The V gene end was trimmed by 10 bases and the J gene end by 8 bases; junction bases not matched to a gene: 13. CDR3 sequence: CATPSLTGSGYTF. The CDR3 DNA is TGTGCCACCCCTTCTTTGACAGGGTCCGGCTACACCTTC.

This chain joins TRBV7-9 and TRBJ2-7; 8 positions agree with TRBD1. V shed 7 bases, J shed 2 bases, and the junction held 10 bases outside the gene matches. CDR3 length: 15 residues. Germline CDR1 reads SEHNR; CDR2 reads FQNEAQ (reference sequence). DNA for the CDR3: TGTGCCAGCACCCGGCTGGGGACAGGAGCCTACGAGCAGTACTTC. It yields the protein CASTRLGTGAYEQYF.

The V call is TRBV7-8, the J call TRBJ2-3, with 14 bases that match TRBD2. Per germline, CDR1 SGHVS and CDR2 FQNEAQ. The CDR3 spans 17 residues. After removal of 5 bases from V and 4 bases from J, the junction contained 8 bases not matched to a gene. The CDR3 loop reads CASSRGTSGSPPDTQYF. The CDR3 DNA reads as TGTGCCAGCAGCCGAGGGACTAGCGGGAGCCCCCCAGATACGCAGTATTTT.

The chain joins TRBV18 to TRBJ1-2, with D maybe TRBD1 (5 bases). CDR3 length: 15 amino acids. Germline CDR1 reads KGHSH; CDR2 reads LQKENI. V was shortened by 0 bases and J by 4 bases, with 12 bases between the two germline ends. CDR3: CASSPPVYRSYGYTF. In nucleotides, the CDR3 is TGTGCCAGCTCACCACCGGTATACAGGAGCTATGGCTACACCTTC.

The chain has TRBV7-8 and TRBJ2-7, with 10 bases fitting TRBD1. V gave up 5 bases and J gave up 1 base; unmatched junction bases: 2. Germline V CDR1 and CDR2: SGHVS, FQNEAQ. The length of the CDR3 is 14 residues. This CDR3 is CASSRQGASYEQYF. The CDR3 nucleotides are TGTGCCAGCAGCCGACAGGGGGCGTCCTACGAGCAGTACTTC. The complete variable domain, with remaining parts taken from reference TRBV7-8 and TRBJ2-7, reads GAGVSQSPRYKVAKRGQDVALRCDPISGHVSLFWYQQALGQGPEFLTYFQNEAQLDKSGLPSDRFFAERPEGSVSTLKIQRTQQEDSAVYLCASSRQGASYEQYFGPGTRLTVT.

The CDR3: CASSWTGMVQETQYF. CDR3 bases: TGCGCCAGCAGCTGGACAGGGATGGTCCAAGAGACCCAGTACTTC. V gene TRBV5-1 combines with J gene TRBJ2-5; 8 bases are a match to TRBD1. The CDR3 consists of 15 residues. Looked up from germline, CDR1 is SGHRS and CDR2 is YFSETQ. V dropped 3 bases and J dropped 1; count of bases not matched to a gene: 5.

This chain joins TRBV6-1 and TRBJ2-3, with D unclear. Per the germline V gene, CDR1 is MNHNS and CDR2 is SASEGT. The CDR3 sequence is 15 residues long. The V and J ends lost 2 bases and 1 base respectively, with 10 bases between them. Here the CDR3 reads CASSEPTTRTDTQYF. CDR3 coding DNA: TGTGCCAGCAGTGAACCGACGACACGCACAGATACGCAGTATTTT.

This chain joins TRBV13 and TRBJ2-7, with D possibly TRBD1 on 5 matching bases. The ends were cut back, 8 bases at V and 5 bases at J, with 22 bases in the middle. This CDR3 has 15 amino acids. Germline loops: CDR1 PRHDT, CDR2 FYEKMQ (reference sequence). CDR3 protein: CASGDSSPHHDEQYF. Here the CDR3 DNA reads TGTGCCAGCGGAGACAGTTCCCCTCATCACGACGAGCAGTACTTC. The entire variable domain, with the rest obtained from reference TRBV13 and TRBJ2-7, is as follows: AAGVIQSPRHLIKEKRETATLKCYPIPRHDTVYWYQQGPGQDPQFLISFYEKMQSDKGSIPDRFSAQQFSDYHSELNMSSLELGDSALYFCASGDSSPHHDEQYFGPGTRLTVT.

The gene calls are TRBV28 and TRBJ2-5; weak D call: TRBD2 (5 bases). Germline-derived CDR1 and CDR2 are MDHEN and SYDVKM. Deletions cut 3 bases from V and 5 bases from J, with 16 bases between. The CDR3 is 15 residues long. The CDR3 sequence: CASSFGVGSAETQYF. The CDR3 nucleotides are TGTGCCAGCAGTTTCGGGGTGGGTAGCGCCGAGACCCAGTACTTC.

The genes are TRBV4-1 and TRBJ1-2, with D maybe TRBD1 (5 bases). V was trimmed by 0 bases and J by 6 bases, leaving 11 bases between them. The CDR3 consists of 14 residues. CDR1 and CDR2 from the germline V gene are MGHRA and YSYEKL. The CDR3 spells CASSQDDSLDGYTF. The CDR3 DNA reads TGCGCCAGCAGCCAAGATGACAGTTTGGATGGCTACACCTTC.

V usage is TRBV7-9 and J usage is TRBJ1-2; D is unresolved. This CDR3 is 16 amino acids long. Deletions cut 2 bases from V and 4 bases from J, with 17 bases between. CDR1 and CDR2 (germline): SEHNR, FQNEAQ (reference sequence). As DNA, the CDR3 is TGTGCCAGCAGCTTAAACTCCGGCAGGTTGGGCTATGGCTACACCTTC. Translating gives CASSLNSGRLGYGYTF.

The chain carries TRBV6-1 and TRBJ1-4; D gene unclear. Trimming left V 8 bases short and J 2 bases short, with 21 bases between. In germline, CDR1 is MNHNS, CDR2 SASEGT. CDR3 size: 17 residues. This CDR3 is CASRGEHLHATNEKLFF. The CDR3 DNA sequence: TGTGCCAGCCGTGGCGAGCACCTCCACGCCACTAATGAAAAACTGTTTTTT.

The J gene is TRBJ2-5, the V gene TRBV11-2; 11 bases are shared with TRBD2. J lost 3 bases, V lost 2 bases, and 11 bases had no gene match. Germline CDR1 is SGHAT and CDR2 is FQNNGV. The CDR3 is made up of 18 amino acids. CDR3 in amino acids: CASSLPTGTSGLKETQYF. Here the CDR3 DNA reads TGTGCCAGCAGCTTACCTACCGGGACTAGCGGCTTGAAAGAGACCCAGTACTTC.

The genes are TRBV5-1 and TRBJ2-2, with a tentative D call TRBD2 (6 bases). This CDR3 spans 17 amino acids. Germline CDR1 is SGHRS and CDR2 is YFSETQ. The V end lost 4 bases, the J end lost 5 bases, and 21 bases lay between the germline ends. Written as DNA, the CDR3 is TGCGCCAGCAGCACTAACGGCCGCGCAGGGAGGACCGGGGAGCTGTTTTTT. Its translation is CASSTNGRAGRTGELFF.

The rearrangement joins TRBV4-1 to TRBJ2-1, with D unclear. V was pared by 2 bases and J by 0 bases, with 5 bases between. The CDR3 loop spans 14 amino acids. The V gene's germline CDR1 is MGHRA and CDR2 YSYEKL. In DNA, the CDR3 is TGCGCCAGCAGCCAATATTACTCCTACAATGAGCAGTTCTTC. As protein: CASSQYYSYNEQFF.

V usage is TRBV30 and J usage is TRBJ1-2; D gene uncertain. The germline CDR1 and CDR2 sequences are GTSNPN and SVGIG (reference sequence). This CDR3 has 14 residues. Deletions cut 3 bases from V and 2 bases from J, with 13 bases between. CDR3 DNA sequence: TGTGCCTGGAGAGCGCGGATTCCAAACTATGGCTACACCTTC. This gives the protein CAWRARIPNYGYTF.

This chain joins TRBV7-6 and TRBJ2-7, with D uncertain. The CDR3 runs to 13 residues. The germline V and J ends were trimmed by 5 bases and 6 bases, with 14 bases remaining between them. The V gene's germline CDR1 is SGHVS and CDR2 FNYEAQ. DNA of the CDR3: TGTGCCAGCAGCCCAGGCTCATTTTTCGAGCAGTACTTC. It yields the protein CASSPGSFFEQYF. Supplemented by reference TRBV7-6 and TRBJ2-7, the full variable domain reads GAGVSQSPRYKVTKRGQDVALRCDPISGHVSLYWYRQALGQGPEFLTYFNYEAQQDKSGLPNDRFSAERPEGSISTLTIQRTEQRDSAMYRCASSPGSFFEQYFGPGTRLTVT.

The V gene is TRBV6-6, the J gene TRBJ2-1; 7 bases line up with TRBD1. This CDR3 has 16 residues. Germline V gene sequence: CDR1 MNHNY, CDR2 SVGAGI (reference sequence). V lost 0 bases to trimming and J lost 6 bases; unmatched junction nucleotides: 8. CDR3 in amino acids: CASSYSTDRVGNEQFF. Written as DNA, the CDR3 is TGTGCCAGCAGTTACTCCACAGACAGGGTAGGCAATGAGCAGTTCTTC.

The chain has TRBV5-1 and TRBJ2-7, with a weak D call TRBD2 (5 bases). Trimming removed 2 bases from V and 0 bases from J, with 12 bases in between. Germline V gene data show CDR1 as SGHRS and CDR2 as YFSETQ. This CDR3 has 15 amino acids. DNA for the CDR3: TGCGCCAGCAGCTTCGCGCCGGGGAGCTCCTACGAGCAGTACTTC. Translation gives CASSFAPGSSYEQYF.

For the CDR3, the DNA is TGTGCCAGCAGTGAACACGAAGGGGTTGGCGCTTTCTTT. It codes for CASSEHEGVGAFF. The rearrangement joins TRBV6-1 to TRBJ1-1, with D tentatively TRBD1 (5 bases). The germline CDR1 and CDR2 sequences are MNHNS and SASEGT. Trimming pared 2 bases from V and 11 bases from J, leaving 15 bases between. The CDR3 totals 13 residues.

The V and J genes are TRBV27 and TRBJ2-1, with a tentative D call TRBD1 (6 bases). The germline gives CDR1 MNHEY, CDR2 SMNVEV (reference sequence). Deletions cut 6 bases from V and 8 bases from J, with 17 bases between. The CDR3 is 14 residues long. Here the CDR3 reads CASSPRPRGDEQFF. CDR3 nucleotide sequence: TGTGCCAGCAGCCCACGCCCCAGGGGCGATGAGCAGTTCTTC.

This chain connects TRBV9 to TRBJ2-7; D is unresolved. Germline V gene data show CDR1 as SGDLS and CDR2 as YYNGEE. Trimming removed 4 bases at V and 4 bases at J, with 12 bases between. The CDR3 runs 13 residues. The CDR3 DNA is TGTGCCAGCAGCTCCGCCATGACATACGAGCAGTACTTC. This codes for CASSSAMTYEQYF.

This chain joins TRBV28 and TRBJ2-2, with 10 bases that match TRBD2. The CDR3 consists of 16 residues. V gave up 2 bases and J gave up 5 bases; unmatched junction bases: 5. The V gene's germline CDR1 is MDHEN and CDR2 SYDVKM. The CDR3 coding sequence is TGTGCCAGCAGTTTAGGACCTAGCGGGAGTACCGGGGAGCTGTTTTTT. Translated, it gives CASSLGPSGSTGELFF.

The rearrangement links TRBV7-5 to TRBJ1-5; TRBD1, the D gene given by the table, was not confirmed from the DNA. TRBV7-5 is labeled a pseudogene. This CDR3 region has 15 residues. The CDR3 is CVRRKTGGARQPQHF. The CDR3 nucleotides read TGTGTCAGAAGGAAGACAGGGGGCGCGAGGCAGCCCCAGCATTTT.

J is TRBJ2-3 and V is TRBV11-2; D might be TRBD1 (5 bases). The CDR3 totals 18 residues. CDR1 is SGHAT and CDR2 is FQNNGV in the germline V gene. V gave up 1 base and J gave up 2 bases, with 19 bases separating them. This CDR3 is CASSLGRQMGLSTDTQYF. The CDR3 region has the DNA TGTGCCAGCAGCTTAGGGAGACAGATGGGGCTATCCACAGATACGCAGTATTTT.

The chain links TRBV4-1 to TRBJ2-5; possible D gene TRBD1, 5 bases. In germline, CDR1 is MGHRA, CDR2 YSYEKL. V lost 2 bases to trimming and J lost 0 bases, with 13 bases between them. This CDR3 spans 16 amino acids. The CDR3 protein is CASSQKWPGNQETQYF. For the CDR3, the DNA is TGCGCCAGCAGCCAAAAGTGGCCAGGGAACCAAGAGACCCAGTACTTC.